The 28 T cell receptor beta chains in this list originate from one sample, sequenced in a study of blood T cell repertoires in COVID-19. Sequenced by immunoSEQ multiplex PCR; TCRdb stores in-frame clones only, minus some. This table holds roughly 410,000 clones, 70% to 90% found once. Sequencing was performed on peripheral blood. The receptors were sampled from a woman aged 55 to 70 with COVID-19, enrolled during active disease.

The chain has TRBV28 and TRBJ1-1; TRBD1 agrees at 9 bases. Germline CDR1 and CDR2: MDHEN and SYDVKM. V gave up 6 bases and J gave up 4 bases; unmatched junction bases: 6. The CDR3 runs to 14 residues. CDR3 DNA: TGTGCCAGCAGAGGGACAGGGACGAGCACTGAAGCTTTCTTT. Translation: CASRGTGTSTEAFF. Full variable domain (rest looked up from reference TRBV28 and TRBJ1-1): DVKVTQSSRYLVKRTGEKVFLECVQDMDHENMFWYRQDPGLGLRLIYFSYDVKMKEKGDIPEGYSVSREKKERFSLILESASTNQTSMYLCASRGTGTSTEAFFGQGTRLTVV.

On this clone itself: Other DNA sequences within the sample encode an identical CDR3. The chain has TRBV28 and TRBJ1-2; D is undetermined. V gave up 6 bases and J gave up 5 bases, with 10 bases separating them. This CDR3 comprises 12 residues. Germline lookup yields CDR1 MDHEN and CDR2 SYDVKM. CDR3 residues: CASSWATYGYTF. CDR3 sequence (DNA): TGTGCCAGCAGCTGGGCAACATATGGCTACACCTTC.

This chain links TRBV29-1 with TRBJ1-1; perhaps TRBD1 as D (6 bases). The germline CDR1 and CDR2 sequences are SQVTM and ANQGSEA. The CDR3 is made up of 12 amino acids. Trimming pared 7 bases from V and 4 bases from J, leaving 13 bases between. The CDR3 coding sequence is TGCAGCGCTCAGGGGTTCGGCACTGAAGCTTTCTTT. Encoded protein: CSAQGFGTEAFF.

J is TRBJ2-3 and V is TRBV18; 9 bases are a match to TRBD1. The CDR3 spans 16 residues. V shed 4 bases and J 2 bases; nucleotides not matched to a gene: 7. The germline gives CDR1 KGHSH, CDR2 LQKENI. CDR3 nucleotide sequence: TGTGCCAGCTCACTCGGACAGGGGTCCTCCACAGATACGCAGTATTTT. This sequence encodes CASSLGQGSSTDTQYF.

This clone appeared once. This sequence joins TRBV6-5 and TRBJ1-1; D call uncertain. The CDR3 is made up of 10 amino acids. Germline CDR1 and CDR2: MNHEY and SVGAGI. The V and J ends lost 8 bases and 5 bases respectively, with 6 bases between them. The CDR3 region has the DNA TGTGCCAGCTTCGGGACTGAAGCTTTCTTT. It codes for CASFGTEAFF.

The chain employs TRBV11-2 and TRBJ2-7; D gene uncertain. CDR1 and CDR2 from the germline V gene are SGHAT and FQNNGV. V shed 5 bases and J shed 0 bases, with 5 bases lying between them. This CDR3 is built from 12 residues. The CDR3 here is CASSPVSYEQYF. In DNA, the CDR3 is TGTGCCAGCAGCCCGGTCTCCTACGAGCAGTACTTC.

A few counts support this clone. The chain links TRBV10-2 to TRBJ1-2, with 8 bases matching TRBD1. This CDR3 comprises 11 residues. Losses at the gene ends were 8 bases for V and 7 bases for J; bases not matched to a gene: 3. The V gene's germline CDR1 is WSHSY and CDR2 SAAADI. CDR3: CASQGASGYTF. The DNA for the CDR3 is TGCGCCAGCCAGGGGGCGAGTGGCTACACCTTC.

In this sample, this clone turned up a few times. V usage is TRBV5-6 and J usage is TRBJ1-2; 9 bases agree with TRBD1. Germline V lookup: CDR1 SGHDT, CDR2 YYEEEE. The CDR3 runs 14 residues. The V gene end was trimmed by 4 bases and the J gene end by 4 bases; junction bases not matched to a gene: 5. The CDR3 DNA reads as TGTGCCAGCAGCCAGGGACAGGGTGGCTATGGCTACACCTTC. This translates into CASSQGQGGYGYTF.

V usage is TRBV25-1 and J usage is TRBJ2-1, with D possibly being TRBD1 (5 bases). The CDR3 spans 16 residues. The ends were cut back, 1 base at V and 1 base at J, with 11 bases in the middle. The germline V gene has CDR1 MGHDK and CDR2 SYGVNS. CDR3 region: CASSESQGRSYNEQFF. CDR3 nucleotides: TGTGCCAGCAGTGAATCTCAGGGTAGATCCTACAATGAGCAGTTCTTC.

Only one count was recorded for this clone. V and J are TRBV3-1 (or the pseudogene TRBV3-2) and TRBJ2-7; 9 positions match TRBD1. Germline V gene sequence: CDR1 LGHDT, CDR2 YNNKEL (reference sequence). This CDR3 is 14 amino acids long. V lost 1 base, J lost 3 bases, and 1 base stayed unmatched. In DNA, the CDR3 is TGTGCCAGCAGCCAAGGGGGACAGGGCTACGAGCAGTACTTC. It translates to CASSQGGQGYEQYF.

This clone was seen only once. V and J are TRBV5-1 and TRBJ2-2; 9 bases map to TRBD1. Trimming removed 4 bases from V and 4 bases from J; junction bases left unmatched: 5. The CDR3 length is 15 residues. Germline lookup yields CDR1 SGHRS and CDR2 YFSETQ. Written as DNA, the CDR3 is TGCGCCAGCAGCCCAGGGGACAGGGCCACCGGGGAGCTGTTTTTT. It translates to CASSPGDRATGELFF. The full variable domain, rest sourced from reference TRBV5-1 and TRBJ2-2, is KAGVTQTPRYLIKTRGQQVTLSCSPISGHRSVSWYQQTPGQGLQFLFEYFSETQRNKGNFPGRFSGRQFSNSRSEMNVSTLELGDSALYLCASSPGDRATGELFFGEGSRLTVL.

The chain is built from TRBV2 and TRBJ1-1; possibly TRBD1 for D (5 bases). CDR3 length equals 14 residues. Trimming removed 3 bases from V and 1 base from J, with 9 bases in between. In germline, CDR1 is SNHLY, CDR2 FYNNEI. The CDR3, as DNA: TGTGCCAGCAGTGAGTACAGGACGAACACTGAAGCTTTCTTT. Protein product: CASSEYRTNTEAFF.

This clone was detected only a few times. The chain joins TRBV11-2 to TRBJ1-1, with no clear D. V shed 6 bases and J shed 1 base, with 6 bases lying between them. The CDR3 consists of 12 residues. Germline V lookup: CDR1 SGHAT, CDR2 FQNNGV. The CDR3 DNA sequence: TGTGCCAGCAGGGGAGGGAACACTGAAGCTTTCTTT. It encodes CASRGGNTEAFF.

The rearrangement links TRBV3-1 (or the pseudogene TRBV3-2) to TRBJ1-5; 11 bases fit TRBD1. The CDR3 length is 15 residues. CDR1 is LGHDT, CDR2 YNNKEL, per germline (reference sequence). Trimming took 0 bases from V and 9 from J; bases not matched to a gene: 4. The CDR3 DNA reads as TGTGCCAGCAGCCAAGACGGACAGGGGGCACGGCCCCAGCATTTT. It specifies CASSQDGQGARPQHF.

CDR3 sequence reads: CASSILGENTEAFF. CDR3 coding DNA: TGTGCCAGTAGTATCCTAGGGGAGAACACTGAAGCTTTCTTT. The chain is built from TRBV19 and TRBJ1-1; TRBD1 is a possible D gene (5 bases). The CDR3 runs 14 residues. Per germline, CDR1 LNHDA and CDR2 SQIVND (reference sequence). Deletions cut 3 bases from V and 1 base from J, with 9 bases between.

The chain joins TRBV9 to TRBJ1-3, with D perhaps matching TRBD1 (5 bases). Germline-derived CDR1 and CDR2 are SGDLS and YYNGEE. The ends were cut back, 3 bases at V and 0 bases at J, with 19 bases in the middle. There are 18 residues in the CDR3. The CDR3 DNA reads TGTGCCAGCAGCGCCTTGGCGGGTGCCGGGGGCTCTGGAAACACCATATATTTT. This translates into CASSALAGAGGSGNTIYF. Looking up the rest from reference TRBV9 and TRBJ1-3 gives the full variable domain: DSGVTQTPKHLITATGQRVTLRCSPRSGDLSVYWYQQSLDQGLQFLIQYYNGEERAKGNILERFSAQQFPDLHSELNLSSLELGDSALYFCASSALAGAGGSGNTIYFGEGSWLTVV.

The chain is built from TRBV3-1 (or the pseudogene TRBV3-2) and TRBJ1-6; D remains ambiguous. Germline CDR1 and CDR2: LGHDT and YNNKEL (reference sequence). V was shortened by 4 bases and J by 10 bases, with 11 bases between the two germline ends. The CDR3 has 13 amino acids. CDR3 nucleotides: TGTGCCAGCAGCCCGGGAATTATATCACCCCTCCACTTT. Its protein product is CASSPGIISPLHF.

This chain uses TRBV3-1 (or the pseudogene TRBV3-2) with TRBJ2-1; D gene uncertain. The length of the CDR3 is 14 residues. The V end lost 5 bases, the J end lost 7 bases, and 15 bases lay between the germline ends. Germline lookup yields CDR1 LGHDT and CDR2 YNNKEL (reference sequence). The CDR3 nucleotides are TGTGCCAGCAGCTCGCGACTCGGAAAGAATGAGCAGTTCTTC. This encodes CASSSRLGKNEQFF.

The chain has TRBV5-1 and TRBJ2-2, with TRBD2 matching over 16 bases. The CDR3 is made up of 17 amino acids. Germline-derived CDR1 and CDR2 are SGHRS and YFSETQ. V was clipped by 7 bases and J by 0 bases; unmatched bases: 3. DNA of the CDR3: TGCGCCAGCTCCGGGACTAGCGGGGGGGCGAACACCGGGGAGCTGTTTTTT. As protein: CASSGTSGGANTGELFF.

The chain recombines TRBV15 with TRBJ1-2; D may be TRBD1 (6 bases). Germline-derived CDR1 and CDR2 are LNHNV and YYDKDF (reference sequence). This CDR3 region has 12 residues. Deletions cut 5 bases from V and 8 bases from J, with 12 bases between. Here the CDR3 DNA reads TGTGCCACCAGCGGTTACAGGGACGGCTACACCTTC. This encodes CATSGYRDGYTF.

The J gene is TRBJ1-1, the V gene TRBV5-4, with D hard to call. V gave up 3 bases and J gave up 1 base, with 7 bases separating them. The CDR3 totals 13 residues. Germline V CDR1 and CDR2: SGHNT, YYREEE (reference sequence). CDR3 sequence reads: CASSSGKNTEAFF. For the CDR3, the DNA is TGTGCCAGCAGCTCGGGAAAGAACACTGAAGCTTTCTTT. The full variable domain, completed using reference TRBV5-4 and TRBJ1-1, is ETGVTQSPTHLIKTRGQQVTLRCSSQSGHNTVSWYQQALGQGPQFIFQYYREEENGRGNFPPRFSGLQFPNYSSELNVNALELDDSALYLCASSSGKNTEAFFGQGTRLTVV.

V and J are TRBV14 and TRBJ1-1, with D possibly matching TRBD1 (5 bases). This CDR3 spans 15 amino acids. Germline V gene data show CDR1 as SGHDN and CDR2 as FVKESK. Trimming removed 4 bases at V and 1 base at J, with 13 bases between. The chain's CDR3 is CASSPQALANTEAFF. CDR3 in DNA: TGTGCCAGCAGCCCACAGGCGCTTGCGAACACTGAAGCTTTCTTT.

This clone was detected once. The chain uses TRBV30 and TRBJ1-1, with 8 bases aligning to TRBD1. The CDR3 contains 13 residues. V lost 1 base and J lost 6; bases outside the gene matches: 4. The germline V gene encodes CDR1 GTSNPN and CDR2 SVGIG (reference sequence). Written as DNA, the CDR3 is TGTGCCTGGAGTGGGACAGGGAGGGCTGAAGCTTTCTTT. It encodes CAWSGTGRAEAFF.

The V gene is TRBV7-2, the J gene TRBJ1-2; D ambiguous. This CDR3 contains 15 residues. Looked up from germline, CDR1 is SGHTA and CDR2 is FQGNSA. The V gene lost 2 bases and the J gene lost 1 base, with 11 bases spanning the gap. The CDR3 region has the DNA TGTGCCAGCAGCTTAACTTCGCGTCTTAACTATGGCTACACCTTC. Encoded protein: CASSLTSRLNYGYTF.

The chain carries TRBV29-1 and TRBJ1-4; D is unresolved. CDR3 length: 15 residues. V lost 3 bases, J lost 6 bases, and 17 bases lay in between. Germline values: CDR1 SQVTM, CDR2 ANQGSEA. In DNA, the CDR3 is TGCAGCGTTGAGAATAGGTGGGGAGGAGATGAAAAACTGTTTTTT. Translated, it gives CSVENRWGGDEKLFF.

The chain employs TRBV19 and TRBJ2-7; 10 positions agree with TRBD2. The CDR3 is 15 residues long. The junction had 6 bases not matched to a gene; V was cut back by 4 bases and J by 3 bases. Germline V CDR1 and CDR2: LNHDA, SQIVND (reference sequence). The CDR3 sequence: CASSRNSGGNYEQYF. Written as DNA, the CDR3 is TGTGCCAGTAGTAGAAATAGCGGGGGGAACTACGAGCAGTACTTC. Full variable domain (missing parts from reference TRBV19 and TRBJ2-7): DGGITQSPKYLFRKEGQNVTLSCEQNLNHDAMYWYRQDPGQGLRLIYYSQIVNDFQKGDIAEGYSVSREKKESFPLTVTSAQKNPTAFYLCASSRNSGGNYEQYFGPGTRLTVT.

V usage is TRBV7-9 and J usage is TRBJ1-2; D is perhaps TRBD1 (6 bases). CDR1 SEHNR and CDR2 FQNEAQ come from the germline V gene (reference sequence). There are 16 residues in the CDR3. Trimming removed 0 bases at V and 5 bases at J, with 16 bases between. The chain's CDR3 is CASSLATVRQGYGYTF. CDR3 DNA sequence: TGTGCCAGCAGCTTAGCGACTGTCAGGCAGGGGTATGGCTACACCTTC.

The chain combines TRBV20-1 with TRBJ2-5; 7 nucleotides line up with TRBD2. The trim removed 3 bases at V and 5 bases at J, leaving 9 bases unmatched. Germline CDR1 DFQATT, CDR2 SNEGSKA (reference sequence). This CDR3 has 14 amino acids. CDR3 bases: TGCAGTGCTAGTCCCTTTCGGGGGGTGGAGACCCAGTACTTC. As protein: CSASPFRGVETQYF.